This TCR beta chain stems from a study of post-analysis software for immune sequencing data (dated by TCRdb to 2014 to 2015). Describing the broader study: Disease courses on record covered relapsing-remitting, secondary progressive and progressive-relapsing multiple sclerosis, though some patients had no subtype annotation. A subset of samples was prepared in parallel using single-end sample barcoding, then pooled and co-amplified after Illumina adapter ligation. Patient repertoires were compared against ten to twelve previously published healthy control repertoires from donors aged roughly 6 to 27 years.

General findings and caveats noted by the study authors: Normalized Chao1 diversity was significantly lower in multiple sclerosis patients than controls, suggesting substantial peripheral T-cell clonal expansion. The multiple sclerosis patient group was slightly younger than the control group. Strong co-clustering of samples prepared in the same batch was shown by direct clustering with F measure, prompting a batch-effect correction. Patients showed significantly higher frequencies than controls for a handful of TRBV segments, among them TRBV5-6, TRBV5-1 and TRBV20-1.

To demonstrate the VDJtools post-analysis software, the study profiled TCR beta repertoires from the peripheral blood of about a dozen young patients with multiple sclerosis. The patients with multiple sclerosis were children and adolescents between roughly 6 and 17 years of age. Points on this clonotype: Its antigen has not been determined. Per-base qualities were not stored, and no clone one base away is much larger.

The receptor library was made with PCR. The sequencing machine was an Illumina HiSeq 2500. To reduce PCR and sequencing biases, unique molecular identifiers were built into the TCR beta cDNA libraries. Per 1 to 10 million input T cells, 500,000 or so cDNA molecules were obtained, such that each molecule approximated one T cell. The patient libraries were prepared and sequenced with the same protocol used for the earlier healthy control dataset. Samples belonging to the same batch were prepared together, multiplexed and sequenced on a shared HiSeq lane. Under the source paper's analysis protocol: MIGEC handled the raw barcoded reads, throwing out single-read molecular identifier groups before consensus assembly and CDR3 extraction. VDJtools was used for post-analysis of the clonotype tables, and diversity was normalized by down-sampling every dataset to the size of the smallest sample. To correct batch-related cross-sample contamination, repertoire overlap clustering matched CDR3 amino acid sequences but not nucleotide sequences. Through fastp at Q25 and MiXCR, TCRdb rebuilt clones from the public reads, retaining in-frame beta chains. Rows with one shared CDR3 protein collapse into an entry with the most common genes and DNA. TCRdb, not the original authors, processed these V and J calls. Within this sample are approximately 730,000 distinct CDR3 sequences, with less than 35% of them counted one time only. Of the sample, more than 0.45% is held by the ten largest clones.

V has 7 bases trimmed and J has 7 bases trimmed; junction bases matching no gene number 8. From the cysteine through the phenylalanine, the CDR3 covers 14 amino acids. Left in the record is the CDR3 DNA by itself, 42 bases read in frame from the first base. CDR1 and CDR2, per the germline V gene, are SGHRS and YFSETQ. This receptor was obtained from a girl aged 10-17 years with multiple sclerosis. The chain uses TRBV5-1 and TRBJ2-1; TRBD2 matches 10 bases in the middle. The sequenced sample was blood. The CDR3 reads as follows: CASGGLAGVNEQFF. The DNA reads TGCGCCAGCGGGGGGCTAGCGGGAGTTAATGAGCAGTTCTTC.